A selection of T cell receptor beta chains follows, all from one sample in a study of T cells after yellow fever vaccination. TCRdb called the 5' RACE reads again in MiXCR, with one record for every CDR3 protein. This table has about 140,000 distinct CDR3 sequences, under 7% appearing once. The source material was CD4+ T cells sorted from PBMCs, sampled 10 days after the yellow fever booster vaccination. These receptors all come from a man in his thirties or forties who received the YFV17D yellow fever vaccine. Both conserved end residues are trimmed from each CDR3. Each record gives: J gene, D gene, V gene, CDR3 protein. A D gene is named only where the DNA matches it firmly.

J gene: TRBJ2-3; D gene: -; V gene: TRBV20-1; CDR3 protein: SARVGTRDTQY
J gene: TRBJ2-1; D gene: -; V gene: TRBV30; CDR3 protein: AWTGSGSYNEQF
J gene: TRBJ2-7; D gene: -; V gene: TRBV10-3; CDR3 protein: AISDPGQTYEQY
J gene: TRBJ2-6; D gene: -; V gene: TRBV11-1; CDR3 protein: ASSKSTGSVSGANVLT
J gene: TRBJ2-7; D gene: -; V gene: TRBV5-1; CDR3 protein: ASSLVGGDEQY
J gene: TRBJ1-1; D gene: TRBD1; V gene: TRBV19; CDR3 protein: ASTGQGDTEAF
J gene: TRBJ2-7; D gene: -; V gene: TRBV6-1; CDR3 protein: ASPTPGTRYEQY
J gene: TRBJ2-3; D gene: TRBD1; V gene: TRBV3-1; CDR3 protein: ASSGGDRGLYTDTQY
J gene: TRBJ2-3; D gene: -; V gene: TRBV6-5; CDR3 protein: ASSSNRAADTQY
J gene: TRBJ2-2; D gene: -; V gene: TRBV29-1; CDR3 protein: SVEAGNTGELF
J gene: TRBJ2-7; D gene: -; V gene: TRBV20-1; CDR3 protein: SARESPTYEQY
J gene: TRBJ2-3; D gene: -; V gene: TRBV6-2/TRBV6-3; CDR3 protein: ASSRGGTAADTQY
J gene: TRBJ2-1; D gene: -; V gene: TRBV29-1; CDR3 protein: SAGQVLIYNEQF
J gene: TRBJ2-7; D gene: -; V gene: TRBV7-2; CDR3 protein: ASSLSLQLSHEQY
J gene: TRBJ2-3; D gene: -; V gene: TRBV20-1; CDR3 protein: SARNLITDTQY